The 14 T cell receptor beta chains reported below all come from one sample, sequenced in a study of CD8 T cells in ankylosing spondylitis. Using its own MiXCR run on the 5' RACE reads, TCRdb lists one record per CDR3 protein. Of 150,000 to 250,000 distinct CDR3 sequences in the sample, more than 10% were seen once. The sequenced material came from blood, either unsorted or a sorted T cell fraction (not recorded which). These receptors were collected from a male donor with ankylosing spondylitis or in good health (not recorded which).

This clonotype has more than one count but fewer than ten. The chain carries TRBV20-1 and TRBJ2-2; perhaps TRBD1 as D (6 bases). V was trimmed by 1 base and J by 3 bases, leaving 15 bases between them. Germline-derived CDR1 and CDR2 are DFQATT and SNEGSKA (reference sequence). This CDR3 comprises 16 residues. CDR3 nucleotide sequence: TGCAGTGCTAGAGGTCAGCAGGGGCCATACACCGGGGAGCTGTTTTTT. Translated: CSARGQQGPYTGELFF.

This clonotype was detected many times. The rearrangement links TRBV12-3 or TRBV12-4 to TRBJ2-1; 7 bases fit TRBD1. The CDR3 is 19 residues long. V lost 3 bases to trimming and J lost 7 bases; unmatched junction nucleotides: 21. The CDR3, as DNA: TGTGCCAGCAGTTTCACGGCAAGGGGGCCTAGGCTTGTGGAGAATGAGCAGTTCTTC. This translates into CASSFTARGPRLVENEQFF.

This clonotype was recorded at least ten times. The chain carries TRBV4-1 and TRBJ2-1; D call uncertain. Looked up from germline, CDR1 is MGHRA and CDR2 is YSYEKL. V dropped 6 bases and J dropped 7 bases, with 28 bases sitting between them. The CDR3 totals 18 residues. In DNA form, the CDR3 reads TGCGCCAGCAGTCAAAGACGACGTTTACCGGGCAGGCAAAATGAGCAGTTCTTC. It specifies CASSQRRRLPGRQNEQFF.

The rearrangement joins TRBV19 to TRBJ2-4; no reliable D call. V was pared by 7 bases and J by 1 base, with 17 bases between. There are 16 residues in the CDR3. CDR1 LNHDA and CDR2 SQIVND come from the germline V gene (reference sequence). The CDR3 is CASTPGRSLAKNIQYF. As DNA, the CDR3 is TGTGCCAGTACCCCGGGTCGATCTTTGGCCAAAAACATTCAGTACTTC.

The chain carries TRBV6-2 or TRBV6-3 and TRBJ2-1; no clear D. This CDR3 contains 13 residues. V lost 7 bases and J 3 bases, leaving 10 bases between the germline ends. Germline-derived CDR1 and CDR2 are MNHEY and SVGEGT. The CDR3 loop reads CASTPSDYNEQFF. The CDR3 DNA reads TGTGCCAGCACCCCTTCGGACTACAATGAGCAGTTCTTC.

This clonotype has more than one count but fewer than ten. The CDR3 protein is CASSYSGDTQYF. As DNA, the CDR3 is TGTGCCAGCAGTTACTCCGGGGATACGCAGTATTTT. The rearrangement uses TRBV6-5 and TRBJ2-3; D gene unclear. Between the trimmed V and J ends, which lost 0 bases and 6 bases, there was a span of 4 bases. Germline CDR1 is MNHEY and CDR2 is SVGAGI. The CDR3 sequence is 12 residues long.

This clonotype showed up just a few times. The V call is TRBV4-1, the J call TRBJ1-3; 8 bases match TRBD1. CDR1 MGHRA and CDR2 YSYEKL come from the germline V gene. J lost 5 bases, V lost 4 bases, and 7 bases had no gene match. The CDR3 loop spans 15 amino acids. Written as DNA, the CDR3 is TGCGCCAGCAGCCCCGAGACAGGGGTACGAAACACCATATATTTT. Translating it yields CASSPETGVRNTIYF.

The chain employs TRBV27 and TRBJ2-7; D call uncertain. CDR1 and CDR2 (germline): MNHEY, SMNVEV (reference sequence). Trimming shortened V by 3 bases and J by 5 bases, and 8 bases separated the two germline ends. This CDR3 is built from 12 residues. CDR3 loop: CASSFIDHEQYF. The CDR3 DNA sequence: TGTGCCAGCAGTTTTATTGACCACGAGCAGTACTTC.

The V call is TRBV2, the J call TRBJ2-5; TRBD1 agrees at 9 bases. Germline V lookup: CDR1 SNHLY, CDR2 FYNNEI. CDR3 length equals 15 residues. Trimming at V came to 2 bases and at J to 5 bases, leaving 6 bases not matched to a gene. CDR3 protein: CASSEWDRVGETQYF. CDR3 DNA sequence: TGTGCCAGCAGTGAATGGGACAGGGTTGGGGAGACCCAGTACTTC.

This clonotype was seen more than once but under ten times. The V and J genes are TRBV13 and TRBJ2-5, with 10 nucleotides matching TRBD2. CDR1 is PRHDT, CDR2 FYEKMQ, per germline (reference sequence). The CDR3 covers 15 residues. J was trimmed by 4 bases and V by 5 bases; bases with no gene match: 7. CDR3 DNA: TGTGCCAGCAGCGCTAGCGGGAGCATGGGAGAGACCCAGTACTTC. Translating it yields CASSASGSMGETQYF.

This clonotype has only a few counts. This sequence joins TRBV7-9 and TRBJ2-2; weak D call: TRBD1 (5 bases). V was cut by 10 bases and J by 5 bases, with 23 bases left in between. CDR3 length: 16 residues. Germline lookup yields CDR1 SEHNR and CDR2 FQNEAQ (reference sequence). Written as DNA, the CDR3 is TGTGCCACTACGTGGCAGGGCTTGTTTTTAACCGGGGAGCTGTTTTTT. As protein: CATTWQGLFLTGELFF.

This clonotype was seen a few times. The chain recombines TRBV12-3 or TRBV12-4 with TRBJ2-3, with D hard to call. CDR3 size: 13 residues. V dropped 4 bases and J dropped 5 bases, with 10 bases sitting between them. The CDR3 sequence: CASSSGSGDTQYF. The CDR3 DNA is TGTGCCAGCAGTTCCGGCTCGGGAGATACGCAGTATTTT.

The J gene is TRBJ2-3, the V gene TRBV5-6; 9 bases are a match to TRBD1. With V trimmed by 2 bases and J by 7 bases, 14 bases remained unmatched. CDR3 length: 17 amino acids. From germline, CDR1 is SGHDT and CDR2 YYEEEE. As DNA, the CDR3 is TGTGCCAGCAGCTTCGCCGGGACAGGGAGCCCCCTCAATACGCAGTATTTT. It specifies CASSFAGTGSPLNTQYF.

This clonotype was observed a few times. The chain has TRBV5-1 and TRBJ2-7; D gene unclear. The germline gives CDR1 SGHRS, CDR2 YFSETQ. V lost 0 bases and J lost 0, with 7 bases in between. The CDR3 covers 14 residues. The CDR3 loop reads CASSLGTTSYEQYF. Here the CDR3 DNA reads TGCGCCAGCAGCTTGGGTACCACCTCCTACGAGCAGTACTTC. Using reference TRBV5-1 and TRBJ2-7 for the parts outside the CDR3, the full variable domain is KAGVTQTPRYLIKTRGQQVTLSCSPISGHRSVSWYQQTPGQGLQFLFEYFSETQRNKGNFPGRFSGRQFSNSRSEMNVSTLELGDSALYLCASSLGTTSYEQYFGPGTRLTVT.